One and the same sample provided the 14 T cell receptor beta chains below, sequenced in a study of shared clonotypes between healthy human individuals (dated by TCRdb to 2018 to 2021). CD8 naive samples were obtained by positive selection for CCR7 among CD45RO-negative cells, yielding a CD45RA+CCR7+ population from which TemRA cells were excluded. The library was made by the immunoSEQ multiplex PCR assay. This is the immuneACCESS table as TCRdb keeps it, with only in-frame sequences that have V and J called. A part of the clones is gone; compared with another copy, unresolved V genes explain less than half, and the rest is unexplained. Counted in this sample were about 820,000 clones; over 90% of them appeared once. 24% of the sample rests with the top ten. Sequenced material: naive CD8+ T cells sorted from blood. Explained via the paper, the cell subset or site label denotes: CD45RA+CCR7+. These receptor sequences come from a young man in good health.

As DNA, the CDR3 is TGTGCCAGCATTGGAGACAGGTCGGGGGAGCAGTACTTC. Its protein product is CASIGDRSGEQYF. The J gene is TRBJ2-7, the V gene TRBV6-5, with a tentative D call TRBD1 (6 bases). Germline V lookup: CDR1 MNHEY, CDR2 SVGAGI. The CDR3 is made up of 13 amino acids. Trimming took off 7 bases at V and 7 bases at J, with 17 bases between the two ends.

The V and J genes are TRBV4-1 and TRBJ2-7; 7 bases line up with TRBD1. V shed 0 bases, J shed 2 bases, and the junction held 4 bases outside the gene matches. CDR1 is MGHRA, CDR2 YSYEKL, per germline. The CDR3 has 15 amino acids. The CDR3 region is CASSQDPGGTYEQYF. The CDR3 coding sequence is TGCGCCAGCAGCCAAGACCCAGGGGGAACCTACGAGCAGTACTTC.

The gene calls are TRBV27 and TRBJ2-6, with unresolved D. Germline V lookup: CDR1 MNHEY, CDR2 SMNVEV (reference sequence). CDR3 size: 13 residues. The V end was cut by 7 bases, the J end by 2 bases, with 6 bases between. The DNA of the CDR3 is TGTGCCAGCACCGGAACTGGGGCCAACGTCCTGACTTTC. Amino acids: CASTGTGANVLTF.

V and J are TRBV5-6 and TRBJ2-7, with D uncertain. The CDR3 is 13 residues long. Trimming removed 0 bases at V and 2 bases at J, with 6 bases between. Germline V gene data show CDR1 as SGHDT and CDR2 as YYEEEE. The CDR3, as DNA: TGTGCCAGCAGCTTGGACCAAACCTACGAGCAGTACTTC. As protein: CASSLDQTYEQYF. Together with reference TRBV5-6 and TRBJ2-7, the CDR3 gives the full variable domain: DAGVTQSPTHLIKTRGQQVTLRCSPKSGHDTVSWYQQALGQGPQFIFQYYEEEERQRGNFPDRFSGHQFPNYSSELNVNALLLGDSALYLCASSLDQTYEQYFGPGTRLTVT.

This chain links TRBV10-3 with TRBJ2-5; tentative D call: TRBD2 (6 bases). This CDR3 spans 15 amino acids. Germline assignment: CDR1 ENHRY and CDR2 SYGVKD. V lost 0 bases to trimming and J lost 5 bases, with 13 bases between them. For the CDR3, the DNA is TGTGCCATCAGTGAGTCACCGGGGGTTGGGGAGACCCAGTACTTC. This codes for CAISESPGVGETQYF.

The V gene is TRBV28, the J gene TRBJ2-7, with a tentative D call TRBD2 (6 bases). This CDR3 comprises 17 residues. Trimming pared 8 bases from V and 0 bases from J, leaving 23 bases between. Germline CDR1 MDHEN, CDR2 SYDVKM. DNA of the CDR3: TGTGCCAGCCGCGGGGACCAGGTCGACCGGGACTCCTACGAGCAGTACTTC. Translating it yields CASRGDQVDRDSYEQYF.

V gene TRBV6-1 combines with J gene TRBJ1-5, with TRBD1 identical over 9 bases. V was pared by 2 bases and J by 5 bases, with 4 bases of the junction left unmatched. The length of the CDR3 is 15 residues. Germline CDR1 and CDR2: MNHNS and SASEGT. The CDR3 is CASSESRDRDQPQHF. The CDR3 coding sequence is TGTGCCAGCAGTGAATCGAGGGACAGGGATCAGCCCCAGCATTTT.

This clone was seen once. The J gene is TRBJ1-1, the V gene TRBV4-3, with D perhaps matching TRBD1 (6 bases). The CDR3 is 16 residues long. Germline V lookup: CDR1 LGHNA, CDR2 YSLEER. Trimming pared 0 bases from V and 2 bases from J, leaving 13 bases between. The CDR3 protein is CASSQEPGTSNTEAFF. CDR3 nucleotides: TGCGCCAGCAGCCAAGAACCCGGGACAAGTAACACTGAAGCTTTCTTT.

As regards this clone: The same CDR3 arises from other DNA sequences in this sample as well. The chain employs TRBV5-1 and TRBJ1-1; D remains ambiguous. Trimming shortened V by 5 bases and J by 1 base, and 3 bases separated the two germline ends. The CDR3 spans 11 residues. Germline CDR1 reads SGHRS; CDR2 reads YFSETQ. CDR3 protein: CASRANTEAFF. CDR3 DNA: TGCGCCAGCAGAGCGAACACTGAAGCTTTCTTT.

This chain links TRBV29-1 with TRBJ2-7; no definite D call. The length of the CDR3 is 12 residues. Trimming cost V 2 bases and J 3 bases, with 8 bases left between them. Germline V lookup: CDR1 SQVTM, CDR2 ANQGSEA. The CDR3 reads CSVENTNYEQYF. The CDR3 DNA sequence: TGCAGCGTTGAAAACACGAACTACGAGCAGTACTTC.

The rearrangement uses TRBV28 and TRBJ2-7; D is possibly TRBD2 (7 bases). Trimming took off 11 bases at V and 6 bases at J, with 29 bases between the two ends. The CDR3 contains 16 residues. CDR1 and CDR2 from the germline V gene are MDHEN and SYDVKM. CDR3 in DNA: TGTGCCTCAGCCCCTCCCCGGGGGGCGTATCGCTCCGAGCAGTACTTC. This sequence encodes CASAPPRGAYRSEQYF.

This clone was picked up one time. The CDR3 DNA follows: TGTGCCAGCAGCGCTCCGGGTTGGGACAATGAGCAGTTCTTC. Protein product: CASSAPGWDNEQFF. The rearrangement links TRBV9 to TRBJ2-1; D gene ambiguous. The CDR3 consists of 14 residues. Trimming pared 3 bases from V and 5 bases from J, leaving 12 bases between. Germline V gene sequence: CDR1 SGDLS, CDR2 YYNGEE.

V and J are TRBV29-1 and TRBJ2-3; 7 bases map to TRBD2. V was clipped by 4 bases and J by 1 base; unmatched bases: 17. Looked up from germline, CDR1 is SQVTM and CDR2 is ANQGSEA. CDR3 length: 18 amino acids. CDR3 amino acids: CSVVGLADTSGGTDTQYF. The CDR3 nucleotides read TGCAGCGTTGTAGGTCTAGCGGACACATCTGGAGGCACAGATACGCAGTATTTT.

V and J are TRBV6-1 and TRBJ2-1, with 7 nucleotides matching TRBD2. The CDR3 sequence is 16 residues long. Germline-derived CDR1 and CDR2 are MNHNS and SASEGT. The junction had 12 bases not matched to a gene; V was cut back by 2 bases and J by 8 bases. In DNA, the CDR3 is TGTGCCAGCAGTGAACGGGGCGGGAGCGCCTTCGATGAGCAGTTCTTC. Protein: CASSERGGSAFDEQFF.